What follows are 3 T cell receptor beta chains derived from one specimen sequenced in a study of blood T cell repertoires in COVID-19. Profiling relied on immunoSEQ multiplex PCR, and the TCRdb table lists in-frame clones only, not all of them. The sample has about 120,000 clones; 81% are singletons. What was sequenced was peripheral blood. The receptors originated from a human donor in a cohort sampled during active COVID-19.

The chain uses TRBV19 and TRBJ1-5, with 11 bases lining up with TRBD1. Unmatched junction bases numbered 7, after V lost 4 bases and J lost 5 bases. CDR1 and CDR2 (germline): LNHDA, SQIVND (reference sequence). The CDR3 covers 16 residues. CDR3 loop: CASSTRGQGEHQPQHF. DNA of the CDR3: TGTGCCAGTAGTACCAGGGGACAGGGGGAACATCAGCCCCAGCATTTT.

The chain recombines TRBV7-2 with TRBJ2-3; D perhaps matches TRBD1 (6 bases). Germline CDR1 is SGHTA and CDR2 is FQGNSA. V shed 2 bases and J shed 3 bases, with 15 bases lying between them. The CDR3 is 16 residues long. CDR3 DNA sequence: TGTGCCAGCAGCTTAAGCCCAGGGGCTCGAACAGATACGCAGTATTTT. Its translation: CASSLSPGARTDTQYF.

This clone was detected only once. The chain uses TRBV7-3 and TRBJ2-3; TRBD2 matches at 8 bases. Unmatched junction bases numbered 9, after V lost 5 bases and J lost 2 bases. The CDR3 totals 16 residues. Germline V gene data show CDR1 as SGHTA and CDR2 as FQGTGA. CDR3 in amino acids: CASSPGPAGVTDTQYF. The CDR3, as DNA: TGTGCCAGCAGCCCAGGTCCAGCGGGGGTCACAGATACGCAGTATTTT.